This T cell receptor beta chain was captured by sequencing in a study of cytomegalovirus exposure and HLA in healthy donors. Study-level points and caveats: V- and J-gene trimming in TCR beta was tied to a missense DCLRE1C variant by an analysis performed later. The study reported that TCR beta sequences accurately predicted HLA-A and HLA-B alleles in most subjects. The study designated about 180 TCR beta chains cytomegalovirus-associated.

Amplification used 60 Vbeta primers and 13 Jbeta primers. Some clones are missing from TCRdb's copy, which holds only in-frame ones; the method was immunoSEQ multiplex PCR. The sample lists under 200,000 clones, 68% occurring once. Concerning this clone itself: Its antigen is not known.

The CDR3 totals 16 residues. CDR1 MNHEY and CDR2 SMNVEV come from the germline V gene (reference sequence). Unmatched junction bases numbered 8, after V lost 5 bases and J lost 5 bases. This TCR was sampled from a woman aged 40 to 49 in good health and CMV-seropositive. Sequencing was performed on PBMCs. The chain carries TRBV27 and TRBJ1-4; 10 positions match TRBD1. CDR3 loop: CASSLRDRGVNEKLFF. CDR3 bases: TGTGCCAGCAGTCTCCGGGACAGGGGCGTCAATGAAAAACTGTTTTTT. The full variable domain, with the rest looked up from reference TRBV27 and TRBJ1-4, is EAQVTQNPRYLITVTGKKLTVTCSQNMNHEYMSWYRQDPGLGLRQIYYSMNVEVTDKGDVPEGYKVSRKEKRNFPLILESPSPNQTSLYFCASSLRDRGVNEKLFFGSGTQLSVL.